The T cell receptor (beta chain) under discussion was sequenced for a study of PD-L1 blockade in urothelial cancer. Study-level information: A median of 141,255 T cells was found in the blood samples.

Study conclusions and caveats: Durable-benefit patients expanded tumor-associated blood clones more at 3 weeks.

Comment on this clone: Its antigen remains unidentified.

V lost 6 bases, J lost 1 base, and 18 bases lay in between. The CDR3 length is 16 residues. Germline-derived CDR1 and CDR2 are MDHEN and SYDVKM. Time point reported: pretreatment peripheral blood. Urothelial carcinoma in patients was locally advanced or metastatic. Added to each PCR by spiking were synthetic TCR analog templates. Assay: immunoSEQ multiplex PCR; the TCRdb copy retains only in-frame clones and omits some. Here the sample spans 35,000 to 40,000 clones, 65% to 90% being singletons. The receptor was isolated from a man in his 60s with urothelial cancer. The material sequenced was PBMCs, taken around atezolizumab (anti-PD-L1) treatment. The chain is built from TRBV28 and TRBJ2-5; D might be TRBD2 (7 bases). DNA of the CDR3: TGTGCCAGCAGCCCGTTGGGGGGGGCTTTCCAAGAGACCCAGTACTTC. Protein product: CASSPLGGAFQETQYF.